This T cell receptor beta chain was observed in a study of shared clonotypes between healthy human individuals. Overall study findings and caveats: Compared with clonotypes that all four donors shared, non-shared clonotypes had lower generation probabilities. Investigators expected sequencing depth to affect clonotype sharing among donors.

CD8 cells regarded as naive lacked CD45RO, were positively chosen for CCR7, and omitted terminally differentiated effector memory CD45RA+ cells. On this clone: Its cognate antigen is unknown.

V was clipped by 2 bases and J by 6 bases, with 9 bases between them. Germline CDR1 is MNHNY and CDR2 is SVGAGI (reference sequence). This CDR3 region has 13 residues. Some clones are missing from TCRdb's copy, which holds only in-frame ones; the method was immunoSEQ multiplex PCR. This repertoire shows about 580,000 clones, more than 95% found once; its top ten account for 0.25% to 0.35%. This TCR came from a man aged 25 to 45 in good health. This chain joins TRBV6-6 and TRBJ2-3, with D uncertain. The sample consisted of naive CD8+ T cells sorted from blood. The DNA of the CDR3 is TGTGCCAGCAGTTACGGCCCCTCGGATACGCAGTATTTT. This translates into CASSYGPSDTQYF.